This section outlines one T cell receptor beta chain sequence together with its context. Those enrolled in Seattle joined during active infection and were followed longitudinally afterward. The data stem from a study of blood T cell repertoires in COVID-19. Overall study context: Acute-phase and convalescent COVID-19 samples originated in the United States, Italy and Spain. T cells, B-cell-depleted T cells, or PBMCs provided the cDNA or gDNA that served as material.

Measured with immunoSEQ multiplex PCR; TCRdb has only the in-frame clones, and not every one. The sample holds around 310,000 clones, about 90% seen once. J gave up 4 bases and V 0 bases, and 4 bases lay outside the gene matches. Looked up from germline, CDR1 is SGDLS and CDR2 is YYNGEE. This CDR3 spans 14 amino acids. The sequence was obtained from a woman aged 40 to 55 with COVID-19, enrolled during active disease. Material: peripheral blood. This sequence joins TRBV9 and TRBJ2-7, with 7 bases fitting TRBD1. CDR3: CASSVDKDRYEQYF. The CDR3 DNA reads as TGTGCCAGCAGCGTAGATAAGGACAGGTACGAGCAGTACTTC.